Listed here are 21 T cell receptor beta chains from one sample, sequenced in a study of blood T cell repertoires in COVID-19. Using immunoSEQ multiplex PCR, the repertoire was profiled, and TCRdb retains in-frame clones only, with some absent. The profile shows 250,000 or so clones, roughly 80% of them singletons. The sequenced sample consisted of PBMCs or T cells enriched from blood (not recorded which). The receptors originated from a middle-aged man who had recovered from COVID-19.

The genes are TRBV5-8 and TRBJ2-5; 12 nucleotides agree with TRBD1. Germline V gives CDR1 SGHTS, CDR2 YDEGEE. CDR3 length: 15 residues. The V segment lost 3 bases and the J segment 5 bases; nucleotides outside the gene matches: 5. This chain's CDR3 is CASSSGQGAGETQYF. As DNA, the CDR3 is TGTGCCAGCAGCTCGGGACAGGGGGCCGGTGAGACCCAGTACTTC.

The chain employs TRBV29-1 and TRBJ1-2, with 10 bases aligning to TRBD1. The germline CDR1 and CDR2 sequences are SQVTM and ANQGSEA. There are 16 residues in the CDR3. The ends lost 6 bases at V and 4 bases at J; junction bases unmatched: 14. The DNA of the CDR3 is TGCAGCGTCCAATCTGGACAGGGGGTAAGAAGCTATGGCTACACCTTC. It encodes CSVQSGQGVRSYGYTF.

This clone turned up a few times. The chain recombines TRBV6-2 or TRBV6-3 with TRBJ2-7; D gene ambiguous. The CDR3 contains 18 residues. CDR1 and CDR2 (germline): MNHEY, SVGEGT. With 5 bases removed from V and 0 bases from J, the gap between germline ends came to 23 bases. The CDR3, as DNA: TGTGCCAGCAGTCCCAAGCCCCCAGGTGTCGATAGCTCCTACGAGCAGTACTTC. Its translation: CASSPKPPGVDSSYEQYF.

CDR3 nucleotides: TGTGCCAGCAGCACGGACAGGGGGAATGGCTACACCTTC. Residues: CASSTDRGNGYTF. V and J are TRBV11-3 and TRBJ1-2; 10 bases fit TRBD1. Germline-derived CDR1 and CDR2 are SGHNT and YENEEA. The CDR3 covers 13 residues. After removal of 5 bases from V and 6 bases from J, the junction contained 3 bases not matched to a gene.

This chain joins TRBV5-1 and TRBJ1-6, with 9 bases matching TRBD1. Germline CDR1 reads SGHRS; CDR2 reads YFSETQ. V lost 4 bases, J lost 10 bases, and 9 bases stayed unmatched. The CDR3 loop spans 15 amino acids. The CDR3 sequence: CASSPRDRDLSPLHF. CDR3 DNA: TGCGCCAGCAGCCCGCGGGACAGGGATTTGTCACCCCTCCACTTT.

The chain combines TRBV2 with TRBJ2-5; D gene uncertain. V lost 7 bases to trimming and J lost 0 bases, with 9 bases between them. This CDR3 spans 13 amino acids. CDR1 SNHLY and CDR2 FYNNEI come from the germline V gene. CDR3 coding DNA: TGTGCCAGCACCATGACACACCAAGAGACCCAGTACTTC. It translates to CASTMTHQETQYF.

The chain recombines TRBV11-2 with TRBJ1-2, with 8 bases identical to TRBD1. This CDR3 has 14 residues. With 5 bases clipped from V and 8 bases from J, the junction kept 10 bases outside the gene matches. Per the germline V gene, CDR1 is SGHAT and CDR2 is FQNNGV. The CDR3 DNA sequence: TGTGCCAGCAGCCCGATCGGACAGGGCCGGGGCTACACCTTC. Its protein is CASSPIGQGRGYTF.

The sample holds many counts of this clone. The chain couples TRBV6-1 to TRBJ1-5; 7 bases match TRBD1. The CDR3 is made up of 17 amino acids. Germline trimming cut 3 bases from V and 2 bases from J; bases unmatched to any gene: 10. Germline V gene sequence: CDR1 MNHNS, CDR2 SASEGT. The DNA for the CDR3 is TGTGCCAGCAGTGAGGGGCCCGGGACAGCGGGCAATCAGCCCCAGCATTTT. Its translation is CASSEGPGTAGNQPQHF.

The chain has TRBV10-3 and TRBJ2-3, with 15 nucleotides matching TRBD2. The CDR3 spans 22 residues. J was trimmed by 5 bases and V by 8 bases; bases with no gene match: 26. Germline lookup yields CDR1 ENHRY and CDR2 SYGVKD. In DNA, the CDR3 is TGTGCCATCCGGGCGGGACCGGGGGGGGACCCGGGACTAGCGGGAGGTGGAGATACGCAGTATTTT. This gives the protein CAIRAGPGGDPGLAGGGDTQYF.

The chain's CDR3 is CASSFFSGTGGAETQYF. CDR3 sequence (DNA): TGTGCCAGCAGCTTCTTTTCCGGGACAGGGGGCGCGGAGACCCAGTACTTC. This chain joins TRBV7-9 and TRBJ2-5, with 12 bases identical to TRBD1. This CDR3 spans 17 amino acids. With V trimmed by 3 bases and J by 5 bases, 10 bases remained unmatched. Germline values: CDR1 SEHNR, CDR2 FQNEAQ (reference sequence).

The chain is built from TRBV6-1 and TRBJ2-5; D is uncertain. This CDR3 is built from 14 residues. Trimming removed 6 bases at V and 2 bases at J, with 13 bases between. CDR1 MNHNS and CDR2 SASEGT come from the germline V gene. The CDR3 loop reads CASSSSGAQETQYF. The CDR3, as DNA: TGTGCCAGCAGCTCCTCGGGTGCACAAGAGACCCAGTACTTC.

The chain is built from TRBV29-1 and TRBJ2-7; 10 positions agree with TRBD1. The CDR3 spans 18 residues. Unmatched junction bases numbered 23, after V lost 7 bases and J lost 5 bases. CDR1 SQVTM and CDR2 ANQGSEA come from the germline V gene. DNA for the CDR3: TGCAGCGGGCCCAGGGACGTTAGCCGGGACAGGGGTGTCCACGAGCAGTACTTC. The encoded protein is CSGPRDVSRDRGVHEQYF.

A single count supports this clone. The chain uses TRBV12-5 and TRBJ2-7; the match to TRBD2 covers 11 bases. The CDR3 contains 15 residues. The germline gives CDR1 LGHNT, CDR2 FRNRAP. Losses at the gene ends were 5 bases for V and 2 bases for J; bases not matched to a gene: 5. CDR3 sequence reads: CASGPGLAGPYEQYF. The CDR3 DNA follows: TGTGCTAGTGGTCCCGGACTAGCGGGTCCCTACGAGCAGTACTTC.

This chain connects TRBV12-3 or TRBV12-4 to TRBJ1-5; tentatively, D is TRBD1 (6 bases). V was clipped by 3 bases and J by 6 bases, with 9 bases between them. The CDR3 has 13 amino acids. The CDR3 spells CASSFIGGQPQHF. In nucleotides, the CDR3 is TGTGCCAGCAGTTTTATAGGGGGTCAGCCCCAGCATTTT.

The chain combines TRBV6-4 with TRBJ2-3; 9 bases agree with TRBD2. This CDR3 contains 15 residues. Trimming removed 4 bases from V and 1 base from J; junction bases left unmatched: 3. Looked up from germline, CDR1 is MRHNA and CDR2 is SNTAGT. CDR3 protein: CASSVLAGGTDTQYF. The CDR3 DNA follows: TGTGCCAGCAGTGTTTTAGCGGGAGGCACAGATACGCAGTATTTT.

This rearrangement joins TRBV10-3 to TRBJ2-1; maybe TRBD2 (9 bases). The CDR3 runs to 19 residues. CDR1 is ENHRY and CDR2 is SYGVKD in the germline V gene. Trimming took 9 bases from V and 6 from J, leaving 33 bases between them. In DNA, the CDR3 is TGTGCCATAGGACAGGGAGTGACTAGCGGTGCCTTTGGGGGCAATGAGCAGTTCTTC. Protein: CAIGQGVTSGAFGGNEQFF.

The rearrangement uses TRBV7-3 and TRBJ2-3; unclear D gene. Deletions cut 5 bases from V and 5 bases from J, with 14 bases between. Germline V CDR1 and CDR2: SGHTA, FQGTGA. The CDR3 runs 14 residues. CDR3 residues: CASSPTGAEDTQYF. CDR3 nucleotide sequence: TGTGCCAGCAGCCCCACCGGAGCTGAAGATACGCAGTATTTT.

The CDR3 coding sequence is TGTGCCAGCAGTTCCATATTGGCGGGACGTTACGAGCAGTACTTC. This codes for CASSSILAGRYEQYF. This chain joins TRBV28 and TRBJ2-7; D might be TRBD2 (6 bases). V lost 4 bases and J lost 4, with 17 bases in between. CDR3 length equals 15 residues. Germline V gene data show CDR1 as MDHEN and CDR2 as SYDVKM. The full variable domain, its missing parts supplied by reference TRBV28 and TRBJ2-7, is DVKVTQSSRYLVKRTGEKVFLECVQDMDHENMFWYRQDPGLGLRLIYFSYDVKMKEKGDIPEGYSVSREKKERFSLILESASTNQTSMYLCASSSILAGRYEQYFGPGTRLTVT.

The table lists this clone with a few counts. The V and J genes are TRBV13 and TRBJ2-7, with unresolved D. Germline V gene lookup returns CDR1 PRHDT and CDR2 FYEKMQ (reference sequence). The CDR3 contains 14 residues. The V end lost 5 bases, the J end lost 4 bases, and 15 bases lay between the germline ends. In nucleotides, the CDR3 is TGTGCCAGCAGCCCTTTAAGATTCGGGTACGAGCAGTACTTC. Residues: CASSPLRFGYEQYF.

CDR3 nucleotide sequence: TGTGCCAGCAACCACAGGGGGGGTAATGAAAAACTGTTTTTT. It yields the protein CASNHRGGNEKLFF. J is TRBJ1-4 and V is TRBV11-2, with 8 nucleotides matching TRBD1. This CDR3 comprises 14 residues. Trimming at V came to 7 bases and at J to 4 bases, leaving 5 bases not matched to a gene. CDR1 and CDR2 (germline): SGHAT, FQNNGV. The full variable domain, with the rest looked up from reference TRBV11-2 and TRBJ1-4, is EAGVAQSPRYKIIEKRQSVAFWCNPISGHATLYWYQQILGQGPKLLIQFQNNGVVDDSQLPKDRFSAERLKGVDSTLKIQPAKLEDSAVYLCASNHRGGNEKLFFGSGTQLSVL.

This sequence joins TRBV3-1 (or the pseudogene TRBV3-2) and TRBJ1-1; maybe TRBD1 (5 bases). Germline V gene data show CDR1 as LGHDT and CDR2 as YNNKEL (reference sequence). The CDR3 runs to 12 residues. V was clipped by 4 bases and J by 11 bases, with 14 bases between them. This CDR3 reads CASSLGQGGAFF. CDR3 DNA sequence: TGTGCCAGCAGCCTGGGGCAGGGAGGCGCTTTCTTT.